This T cell receptor beta chain came from a study of T-cell reconstitution after alpha-beta-depleted transplantation in children. Using unique molecular identifiers, the investigators prepared the TCRbeta library. MiXCR, run by TCRdb on the PCR reads, gives a single entry per CDR3 protein. The sample holds roughly 100,000 distinct CDR3 sequences, 4.5% to 7.5% seen once. A word on this clonotype: What it binds is not known.

Study results and caveats: Where alpha-beta T cells came from about two months after transplant was reportedly several hundred expanded graft clones. For some patients, TCRbeta diversity was high at day 60 because of recipient T cells and thymic progenitors that survived. Newly made T cells mostly supplied T-cell counts and diversity one year after transplant.

From germline, CDR1 is MGHRA and CDR2 YSYEKL. The CDR3 loop spans 15 amino acids. Trimming stripped 4 bases from V and 4 bases from J, with 14 bases between. The chain combines TRBV4-1 with TRBJ2-1; D unclear. The sequence derives from a female patient aged 2 to 10 who had a stem cell transplant for Fanconi anemia, so the T cells may come from the graft donor. This specimen consisted of PBMCs, mostly from graft donor cells, obtained 60 days after TCRalphabeta/CD19-depleted stem cell transplant. The CDR3 nucleotides are TGCGCCAGCAGCCCAGGCGAGTTAAATTACAATGAGCAGTTCTTC. Encoded protein: CASSPGELNYNEQFF.